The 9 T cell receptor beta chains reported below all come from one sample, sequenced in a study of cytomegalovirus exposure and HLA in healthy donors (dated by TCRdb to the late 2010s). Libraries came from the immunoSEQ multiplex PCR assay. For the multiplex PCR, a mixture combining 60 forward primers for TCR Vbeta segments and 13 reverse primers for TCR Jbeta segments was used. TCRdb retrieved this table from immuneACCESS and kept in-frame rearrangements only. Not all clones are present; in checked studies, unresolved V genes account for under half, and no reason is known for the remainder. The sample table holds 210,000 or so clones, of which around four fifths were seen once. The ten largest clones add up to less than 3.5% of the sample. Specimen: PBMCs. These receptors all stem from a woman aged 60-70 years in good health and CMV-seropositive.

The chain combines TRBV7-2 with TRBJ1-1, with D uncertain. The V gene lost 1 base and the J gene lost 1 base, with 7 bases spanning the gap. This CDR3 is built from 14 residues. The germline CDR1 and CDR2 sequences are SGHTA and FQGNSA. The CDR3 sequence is CASSLGRRNTEAFF. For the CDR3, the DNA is TGTGCCAGCAGCTTAGGTCGCAGGAACACTGAAGCTTTCTTT.

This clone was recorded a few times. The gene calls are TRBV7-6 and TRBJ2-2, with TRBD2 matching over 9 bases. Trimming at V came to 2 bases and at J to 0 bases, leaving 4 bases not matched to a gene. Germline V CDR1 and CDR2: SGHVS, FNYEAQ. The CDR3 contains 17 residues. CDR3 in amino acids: CASSLRGLASNTGELFF. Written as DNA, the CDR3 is TGTGCCAGCAGCTTAAGGGGACTAGCTTCGAACACCGGGGAGCTGTTTTTT.

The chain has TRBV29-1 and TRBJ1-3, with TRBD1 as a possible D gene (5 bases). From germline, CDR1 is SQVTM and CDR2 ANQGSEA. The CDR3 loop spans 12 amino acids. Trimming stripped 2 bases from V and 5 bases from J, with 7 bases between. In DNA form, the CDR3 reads TGCAGCGTTGAAAGGGGCCGAAACACCATATATTTT. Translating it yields CSVERGRNTIYF.

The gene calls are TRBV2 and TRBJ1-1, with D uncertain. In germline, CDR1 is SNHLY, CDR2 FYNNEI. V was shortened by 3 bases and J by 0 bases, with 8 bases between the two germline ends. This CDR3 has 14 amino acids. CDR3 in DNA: TGTGCCAGCAGTGATGGGCGAATGAACACTGAAGCTTTCTTT. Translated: CASSDGRMNTEAFF.

The CDR3 nucleotides are TGTGCCAGCAGCTTCCGCAGGGGTGGAAACACCATATATTTT. Residues: CASSFRRGGNTIYF. The rearrangement uses TRBV7-2 and TRBJ1-3, with D maybe TRBD1 (6 bases). The germline CDR1 and CDR2 sequences are SGHTA and FQGNSA. CDR3 size: 14 residues. V lost 3 bases to trimming and J lost 3 bases, with 9 bases between them.

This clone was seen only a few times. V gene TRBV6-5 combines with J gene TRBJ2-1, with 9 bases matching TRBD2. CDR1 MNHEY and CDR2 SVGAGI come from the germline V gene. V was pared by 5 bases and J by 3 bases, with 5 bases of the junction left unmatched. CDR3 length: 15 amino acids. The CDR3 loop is CASSLAGSDYNEQFF. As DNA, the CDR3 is TGTGCCAGCAGTCTAGCGGGGTCGGACTACAATGAGCAGTTCTTC.

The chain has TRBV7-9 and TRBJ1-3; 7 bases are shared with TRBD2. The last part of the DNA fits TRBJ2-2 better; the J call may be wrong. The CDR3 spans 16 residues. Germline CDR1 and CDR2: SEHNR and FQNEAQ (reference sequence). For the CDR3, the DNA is TGTGCCAGCAGGCCCCCTGGGAGGGCAAACACCGGGGAGCTGTTTTTT. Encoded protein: CASRPPGRANTGELFF.

CDR3 sequence: CASSPGALGGQPQHF. The CDR3 DNA follows: TGTGCCAGCTCCCCCGGCGCACTTGGAGGACAGCCCCAGCATTTT. This sequence joins TRBV18 and TRBJ1-5; D gene unclear. Germline lookup yields CDR1 KGHSH and CDR2 LQKENI. This CDR3 spans 15 amino acids. Trimming removed 6 bases at V and 7 bases at J, with 19 bases between.

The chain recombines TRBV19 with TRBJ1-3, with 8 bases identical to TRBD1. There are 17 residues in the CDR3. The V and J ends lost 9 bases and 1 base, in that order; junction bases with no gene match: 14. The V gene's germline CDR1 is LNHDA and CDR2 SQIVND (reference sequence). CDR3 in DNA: TGTGCCAGCGTGCCGGGGACAGGAATTAAGTCTGGAAACACCATATATTTT. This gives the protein CASVPGTGIKSGNTIYF. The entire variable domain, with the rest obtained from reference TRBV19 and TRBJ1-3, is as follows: DGGITQSPKYLFRKEGQNVTLSCEQNLNHDAMYWYRQDPGQGLRLIYYSQIVNDFQKGDIAEGYSVSREKKESFPLTVTSAQKNPTAFYLCASVPGTGIKSGNTIYFGEGSWLTVV.